Below are 21 T cell receptor beta chains sequenced from a single sample in a study of cytomegalovirus exposure and HLA in healthy donors. PCR was performed using 60 Vbeta and 13 Jbeta primers. Assay: immunoSEQ multiplex PCR; the TCRdb copy retains only in-frame clones and omits some. In the table there are roughly 110,000 clones, approximately 85% of which are singletons. The sample taken for sequencing was PBMCs. Source of these receptors: a man aged 45-65 years in good health and CMV-seronegative.

The V and J genes are TRBV7-9 and TRBJ1-3, with TRBD1 as a possible D gene (5 bases). This CDR3 has 16 amino acids. Germline lookup yields CDR1 SEHNR and CDR2 FQNEAQ (reference sequence). V was clipped by 7 bases and J by 0 bases, with 16 bases between them. The CDR3 reads CASTLPTDSSGNTIYF. DNA of the CDR3: TGTGCCAGCACCCTCCCGACAGACAGCTCTGGAAACACCATATATTTT.

The V call is TRBV7-2, the J call TRBJ2-3, with D possibly matching TRBD1 (5 bases). The CDR3 totals 16 residues. From germline, CDR1 is SGHTA and CDR2 FQGNSA. V was shortened by 2 bases and J by 4 bases, with 16 bases between the two germline ends. Here the CDR3 DNA reads TGTGCCAGCAGCTTATTGCCGGATGTAGGGGCAGATACGCAGTATTTT. It yields the protein CASSLLPDVGADTQYF.

This chain links TRBV21-1 with TRBJ1-3. TRBV21-1 is deemed a pseudogene. This CDR3 comprises 15 residues. CDR3 bases: TGTGCCAGCAGCAAAGACTCGGGTCCCGGCAACACCATATATTTT. Residues: CASSKDSGPGNTIYF.

This clone came up once. This sequence joins TRBV11-2 and TRBJ1-2, with no clear D. CDR1 is SGHAT, CDR2 FQNNGV, per germline. Deletions cut 3 bases from V and 6 bases from J, with 8 bases between. The CDR3 has 12 residues. The CDR3 nucleotides read TGTGCCAGCAGCTTGAGGGTGGATGGCTACACCTTC. It translates to CASSLRVDGYTF.

The chain combines TRBV25-1 with TRBJ2-1; 7 nucleotides match TRBD2. Trimming removed 5 bases from V and 10 bases from J; junction bases left unmatched: 8. CDR3 size: 13 residues. Looked up from germline, CDR1 is MGHDK and CDR2 is SYGVNS. CDR3 loop: CASSKAGAGEQFF. DNA of the CDR3: TGTGCCAGCAGTAAGGCGGGAGCAGGCGAGCAGTTCTTC. Combining the CDR3 with reference TRBV25-1 and TRBJ2-1 gives the whole variable domain EADIYQTPRYLVIGTGKKITLECSQTMGHDKMYWYQQDPGMELHLIHYSYGVNSTEKGDLSSESTVSRIRTEHFPLTLESARPSHTSQYLCASSKAGAGEQFFGPGTRLTVL.

This chain joins TRBV5-1 and TRBJ1-5; 7 bases map to TRBD1. The germline gives CDR1 SGHRS, CDR2 YFSETQ. The CDR3 has 18 residues. Trimming cost V 0 bases and J 0 bases; bases outside gene matches: 9. The chain's CDR3 is CASSLDRGTLYSNQPQHF. In DNA, the CDR3 is TGCGCCAGCAGCTTGGACAGGGGTACCCTATATAGCAATCAGCCCCAGCATTTT.

The chain links TRBV7-9 to TRBJ2-1; the match to TRBD1 covers 7 bases. This CDR3 comprises 15 residues. The germline gives CDR1 SEHNR, CDR2 FQNEAQ (reference sequence). Trimming cost V 5 bases and J 0 bases; bases outside gene matches: 4. CDR3 bases: TGTGCCAGCAGCGGGGGACAGCGCTCCTACAATGAGCAGTTCTTC. Its translation: CASSGGQRSYNEQFF. The variable domain in full, with the rest retrieved from reference TRBV7-9 and TRBJ2-1, is DTGVSQNPRHKITKRGQNVTFRCDPISEHNRLYWYRQTLGQGPEFLTYFQNEAQLEKSRLLSDRFSAERPKGSFSTLEIQRTEQGDSAMYLCASSGGQRSYNEQFFGPGTRLTVL.

The chain employs TRBV19 and TRBJ1-1, with D tentatively TRBD1 (6 bases). The germline V gene encodes CDR1 LNHDA and CDR2 SQIVND (reference sequence). V lost 7 bases to trimming and J lost 4 bases, with 13 bases between them. This CDR3 has 13 residues. The CDR3 DNA reads TGTGCCAGTAATCCGACAGGTAGCACTGAAGCTTTCTTT. It encodes CASNPTGSTEAFF.

The J gene is TRBJ2-7, the V gene TRBV7-9; no firm D call. This CDR3 spans 12 amino acids. The germline gives CDR1 SEHNR, CDR2 FQNEAQ (reference sequence). The CDR3 DNA follows: TGTTCCAGCAGCTATAGCTCCTACGAGCAGTACGTC. This gives the protein CSSSYSSYEQYV.

This clone was seen only a few times. Written as DNA, the CDR3 is TGTGCCAGCAGCCAGTTCGCCAGTCCCAATCAGCCCCAGCATTTT. This gives the protein CASSQFASPNQPQHF. The chain employs TRBV14 and TRBJ1-5; D is ambiguous. With 3 bases removed from V and 3 bases from J, the gap between germline ends came to 12 bases. In germline, CDR1 is SGHDN, CDR2 FVKESK. The CDR3 runs 15 residues.

The chain couples TRBV7-3 to TRBJ2-5, with 8 positions matching TRBD2. The CDR3 consists of 17 residues. The germline V gene has CDR1 SGHTA and CDR2 FQGTGA. The trim removed 1 base at V and 5 bases at J, leaving 12 bases unmatched. The chain's CDR3 is CASSLNAPAGAGETQYF. CDR3 nucleotide sequence: TGTGCCAGCAGCTTAAATGCGCCAGCGGGGGCGGGGGAGACCCAGTACTTC. Together with reference TRBV7-3 and TRBJ2-5, the CDR3 gives the full variable domain: GAGVSQTPSNKVTEKGKYVELRCDPISGHTALYWYRQSLGQGPEFLIYFQGTGAADDSGLPNDRFFAVRPEGSVSTLKIQRTERGDSAVYLCASSLNAPAGAGETQYFGPGTRLLVL.

This chain links TRBV30 with TRBJ2-3; a weak D match, TRBD2 (5 bases). This CDR3 has 15 amino acids. Trimming took 2 bases from V and 4 from J, leaving 16 bases between them. Germline V gene data show CDR1 as GTSNPN and CDR2 as SVGIG (reference sequence). The CDR3 sequence: CAWSPSLGPADTQYF. The CDR3 coding sequence is TGTGCCTGGAGTCCCTCACTAGGTCCGGCAGATACGCAGTATTTT.

The rearrangement links TRBV4-2 to TRBJ2-3; tentatively, D is TRBD2 (5 bases). From germline, CDR1 is LGHNA and CDR2 YNFKEQ. This CDR3 comprises 15 residues. V was shortened by 5 bases and J by 0 bases, with 12 bases between the two germline ends. CDR3 amino acids: CASSGLGDSTDTQYF. The CDR3 nucleotides are TGTGCCAGCAGCGGACTCGGAGACAGCACAGATACGCAGTATTTT.

The chain links TRBV6-5 to TRBJ1-4, with TRBD1 as a possible D gene (6 bases). From germline, CDR1 is MNHEY and CDR2 SVGAGI. Trimming took off 8 bases at V and 4 bases at J, with 17 bases between the two ends. CDR3 length equals 15 residues. Here the CDR3 DNA reads TGTGCCAGCGGCCAGGGGAGATTTGGTAATGAAAAACTGTTTTTT. Translating gives CASGQGRFGNEKLFF.

The V call is TRBV5-1, the J call TRBJ1-5, with a possible D match to TRBD1 (6 bases). Per germline, CDR1 SGHRS and CDR2 YFSETQ. CDR3 size: 13 residues. Trimming removed 2 bases at V and 6 bases at J, with 9 bases between. This chain's CDR3 is CASSLSGVQPQHF. The CDR3 nucleotides are TGCGCCAGCAGCTTATCAGGGGTTCAGCCCCAGCATTTT.

This chain uses TRBV15 with TRBJ1-1; TRBD1 is a possible D gene (6 bases). V was trimmed by 8 bases and J by 3 bases, leaving 13 bases between them. The CDR3 extends over 13 amino acids. The germline CDR1 and CDR2 sequences are LNHNV and YYDKDF (reference sequence). CDR3 bases: TGTGCCACCCAGGGGAGCCTGCACACTGAAGCTTTCTTT. Amino acids: CATQGSLHTEAFF.

The rearrangement joins TRBV27 to TRBJ1-2; D uncertain. The CDR3 length is 17 residues. V was cut by 2 bases and J by 3 bases, with 19 bases left in between. Germline CDR1 reads MNHEY; CDR2 reads SMNVEV (reference sequence). CDR3 loop: CASSLKGAHRGHYGYTF. In DNA form, the CDR3 reads TGTGCCAGCAGTTTAAAAGGCGCCCATCGAGGGCACTATGGCTACACCTTC.

This chain links TRBV6-5 with TRBJ1-6; TRBD1 might be the D (6 bases). The CDR3 consists of 15 residues. Germline CDR1 reads MNHEY; CDR2 reads SVGAGI. Trimming took off 2 bases at V and 5 bases at J, with 10 bases between the two ends. The CDR3 DNA is TGTGCCAGCAGTTACGCTAGGACAGATAATTCACCCCTCCACTTT. This encodes CASSYARTDNSPLHF.

In its sample, this clone was seen once. V is TRBV7-9 and J is TRBJ2-7; 7 bases are shared with TRBD1. In germline, CDR1 is SEHNR, CDR2 FQNEAQ (reference sequence). V trimming: 1 base; J trimming: 5 bases; junction bases outside the gene matches: 8. The CDR3 consists of 15 residues. The CDR3 loop is CASSLGAGGLNEQYF. The CDR3 nucleotides are TGTGCCAGCAGCTTAGGGGCAGGGGGTCTGAACGAGCAGTACTTC.

The chain uses TRBV18 and TRBJ1-4, with 7 bases lining up with TRBD1. The V segment lost 6 bases and the J segment 4 bases; nucleotides outside the gene matches: 2. CDR1 and CDR2 from the germline V gene are KGHSH and LQKENI. This CDR3 region has 13 residues. CDR3 DNA sequence: TGTGCCAGCTCCCAGGGGGTTAATGAAAAACTGTTTTTT. It encodes CASSQGVNEKLFF.

This clone came up a few times. In nucleotides, the CDR3 is TGCGCCAGCAGCTTGGGCTCCGGGCGGGGGCCCACAAGCACAGATACGCAGTATTTT. Its protein product is CASSLGSGRGPTSTDTQYF. The rearrangement links TRBV5-1 to TRBJ2-3; weak D call: TRBD2 (7 bases). This CDR3 comprises 19 residues. V was pared by 0 bases and J by 0 bases, with 20 bases between. CDR1 SGHRS and CDR2 YFSETQ come from the germline V gene.